This T cell receptor beta chain comes out of a study of T cells after yellow fever vaccination. CDR1 and CDR2 from the germline V gene are PRHDT and FYEKMQ (reference sequence). The ends lost 4 bases at V and 3 bases at J; junction bases unmatched: 9. This CDR3 has 15 amino acids. One entry per CDR3 protein, called by TCRdb with MiXCR from the 5' RACE reads. Of some 100,000 distinct CDR3 sequences listed, roughly 10% are singletons. This clonotype was observed a handful of times. The input for sequencing was CD8+ T cells not binding an NS4B(214-222) dextramer, sorted from PBMCs, taken approximately 16 days after the first yellow fever vaccination. This sequence joins TRBV13 and TRBJ2-7; 7 nucleotides line up with TRBD1. The TCR was taken from a man aged 18 to 29 who received the YFV17D yellow fever vaccine. The CDR3 DNA is TGTGCCAGCAGCTCGAGGGACAGCTTATACTACGAGCAGTACTTC. As protein: CASSSRDSLYYEQYF.